A single sample is the source of the 8 T cell receptor beta chains below, sequenced in a study of cytomegalovirus exposure and HLA in healthy donors. The PCR was carried out with 60 Vbeta primers and 13 Jbeta primers. TCRdb keeps only in-frame clones here, not all; method: immunoSEQ multiplex PCR. Of roughly 100,000 clones listed, about 81% were seen once; the top ten hold 2.5% to 3%. The sequenced sample consisted of PBMCs. The receptors come from a male donor in good health and CMV-seropositive.

The rearrangement uses TRBV5-6 and TRBJ2-3; D is unresolved. Germline V gene data show CDR1 as SGHDT and CDR2 as YYEEEE. This CDR3 contains 16 residues. The germline V and J ends were trimmed by 0 bases and 2 bases, with 13 bases remaining between them. The CDR3: CASSLDSSFPTDTQYF. In DNA form, the CDR3 reads TGTGCCAGCAGCTTGGATTCTAGTTTCCCCACAGATACGCAGTATTTT.

V is TRBV4-3 and J is TRBJ2-3; D gene unclear. Trimming stripped 4 bases from V and 3 bases from J, with 8 bases between. Germline V gives CDR1 LGHNA, CDR2 YSLEER. The CDR3 sequence is 13 residues long. CDR3 DNA sequence: TGCGCCAGCAGCCGGGCACAGACAGATACGCAGTATTTT. Residues: CASSRAQTDTQYF.

The chain carries TRBV5-1 and TRBJ2-1; D perhaps matches TRBD1 (6 bases). Trimming stripped 2 bases from V and 1 base from J, with 7 bases between. The CDR3 contains 14 residues. CDR1 and CDR2 (germline): SGHRS, YFSETQ. CDR3 DNA: TGCGCCAGCAGCTTAGGACAGTCCTACAATGAGCAGTTCTTC. This gives the protein CASSLGQSYNEQFF.

This clone has just one count. The genes are TRBV27 and TRBJ2-7, with a weak D call TRBD1 (6 bases). Germline CDR1 is MNHEY and CDR2 is SMNVEV (reference sequence). V gave up 2 bases and J gave up 5 bases, with 13 bases separating them. CDR3 size: 14 residues. The CDR3: CASSLQGTAHEQYF. CDR3 nucleotide sequence: TGTGCCAGCAGTTTACAGGGGACGGCCCACGAGCAGTACTTC.

The chain is built from TRBV27 and TRBJ2-6; TRBD1 matches 7 bases. Per the germline V gene, CDR1 is MNHEY and CDR2 is SMNVEV (reference sequence). The CDR3 length is 18 residues. Trimming took 5 bases from V and 0 from J; bases not matched to a gene: 10. CDR3: CASSPRQGRLSGANVLTF. In DNA form, the CDR3 reads TGTGCCAGCAGTCCACGACAGGGCCGCCTCTCTGGGGCCAACGTCCTGACTTTC.

The rearrangement uses TRBV7-9 and TRBJ2-5; TRBD1 matches at 8 bases. The junction had 3 bases not matched to a gene; V was cut back by 3 bases and J by 0 bases. This CDR3 region has 15 residues. Germline CDR1 reads SEHNR; CDR2 reads FQNEAQ (reference sequence). The CDR3 reads CASSFQGAYQETQYF. CDR3 DNA sequence: TGTGCCAGCAGCTTTCAGGGGGCTTACCAAGAGACCCAGTACTTC.

This chain uses TRBV4-2 with TRBJ1-1; 10 nucleotides align to TRBD1. Trimming at V came to 5 bases and at J to 3 bases, leaving 6 bases not matched to a gene. CDR3 size: 15 residues. CDR1 is LGHNA, CDR2 YNFKEQ, per germline. CDR3 loop: CASSVRQGAYTEAFF. DNA of the CDR3: TGTGCCAGCAGCGTTAGACAGGGGGCTTACACTGAAGCTTTCTTT.

This chain links TRBV6-6 with TRBJ1-1; maybe TRBD1 (5 bases). V dropped 2 bases and J dropped 0 bases, with 7 bases sitting between them. CDR3 size: 14 residues. Germline CDR1 and CDR2: MNHNY and SVGAGI (reference sequence). CDR3 loop: CASSYGALNTEAFF. The CDR3 DNA reads as TGTGCCAGCAGTTACGGGGCCTTGAACACTGAAGCTTTCTTT.